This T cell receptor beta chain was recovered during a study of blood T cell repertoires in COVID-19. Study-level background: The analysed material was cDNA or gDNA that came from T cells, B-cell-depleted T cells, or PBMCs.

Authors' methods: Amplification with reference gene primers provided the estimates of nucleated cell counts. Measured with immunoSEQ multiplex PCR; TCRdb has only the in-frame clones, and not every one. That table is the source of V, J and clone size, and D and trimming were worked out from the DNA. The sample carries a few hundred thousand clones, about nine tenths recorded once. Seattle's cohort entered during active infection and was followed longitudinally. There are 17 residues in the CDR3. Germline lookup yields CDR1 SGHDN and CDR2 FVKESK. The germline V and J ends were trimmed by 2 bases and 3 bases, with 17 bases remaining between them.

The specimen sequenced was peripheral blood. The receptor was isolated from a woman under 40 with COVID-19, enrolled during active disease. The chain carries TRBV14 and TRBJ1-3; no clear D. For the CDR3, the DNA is TGTGCCAGCAGCCAAACCCTCGGGAGGGCAGGTGGAAACACCATATATTTT. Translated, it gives CASSQTLGRAGGNTIYF.